This T cell receptor (beta chain) emerged from a study of cytomegalovirus exposure and HLA in healthy donors. Study-wide results and limits: V- and J-gene trimming in TCR beta was tied to a missense DCLRE1C variant by an analysis performed later.

The CDR3 loop spans 13 amino acids. V lost 3 bases and J 3 bases, leaving 8 bases between the germline ends. Per the germline V gene, CDR1 is GTSNPN and CDR2 is SVGIG (reference sequence). Use of 60 Vbeta and 13 Jbeta primers characterized the PCR. Measured with immunoSEQ multiplex PCR; TCRdb has only the in-frame clones, and not every one. The sample yields more than 100,000 clones, over 70% seen once. A word on this clone: The antigen remains unidentified.

The genes are TRBV30 and TRBJ2-2, with D maybe TRBD1 (6 bases). The clonotype originates from a woman aged 18-29 years in good health and CMV-seronegative. Input material: PBMCs. The CDR3, as DNA: TGTGCCTGGAGCTACAGGGACACCGGGGAGCTGTTTTTT. This gives the protein CAWSYRDTGELFF.